Included here is one TCR beta chain sequence, with context. The CDR3 spans 14 residues. In germline, CDR1 is SGDLS, CDR2 YYNGEE. Between the trimmed V and J ends, which lost 3 bases and 3 bases, there was a span of 13 bases. The protocol was immunoSEQ multiplex PCR, while the TCRdb copy is restricted to in-frame clones and leaves out a portion. The sample lists roughly 200,000 clones, about 70% seen once, with more than 6.5% in the top ten. The data belong to a study of blood T cell repertoires in COVID-19. Study details: T cells, B-cell-depleted T cells, or PBMCs supplied cDNA or gDNA.

The genes are TRBV9 and TRBJ2-7; possibly TRBD1 for D (6 bases). The sequencing sample was made of peripheral blood. The source of this sequence is a woman aged 50 to 65 with active or convalescent COVID-19. The CDR3 bases are TGTGCCAGCAGCGCCTCCGACAGGCGCTACGAGCAGTACTTC. It is translated as CASSASDRRYEQYF.